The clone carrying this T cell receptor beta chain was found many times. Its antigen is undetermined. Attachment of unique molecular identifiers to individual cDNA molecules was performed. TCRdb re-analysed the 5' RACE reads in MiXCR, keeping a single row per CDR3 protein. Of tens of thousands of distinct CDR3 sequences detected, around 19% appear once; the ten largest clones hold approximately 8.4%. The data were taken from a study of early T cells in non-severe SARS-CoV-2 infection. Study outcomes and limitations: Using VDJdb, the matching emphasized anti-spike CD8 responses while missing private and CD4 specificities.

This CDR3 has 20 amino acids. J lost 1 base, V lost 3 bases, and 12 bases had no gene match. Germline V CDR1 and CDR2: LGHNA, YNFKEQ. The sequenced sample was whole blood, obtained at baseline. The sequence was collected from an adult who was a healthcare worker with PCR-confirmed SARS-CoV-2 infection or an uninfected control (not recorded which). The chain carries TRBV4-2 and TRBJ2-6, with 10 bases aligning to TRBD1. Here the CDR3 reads CASSQAFWGQGFSGANVLTF. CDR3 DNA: TGTGCCAGCAGCCAGGCTTTCTGGGGACAGGGGTTTTCTGGGGCCAACGTCCTGACTTTC.